These T cell receptor beta chains were read from a single sample in a study of blood T cell repertoires in COVID-19. Repertoires were generated with immunoSEQ multiplex PCR, while TCRdb's copy carries only in-frame clones and drops some. The sample holds around 38,000 clones, 70% to 90% seen once. Material for sequencing was peripheral blood. The receptors were sampled from a man in his sixties with COVID-19, enrolled during active disease. The CDR3 runs from the conserved cysteine through the conserved F or W. A D gene is named only where the DNA matches it firmly. Size tells how often a clone was seen (once, few, many) or the class of an expanded clone, and some rows leave it out.

V	J	D	size	CDR3	DNA
TRBV27	TRBJ2-2	.	.	CASNRGVRPHPETGALVSGELFF	TGTGCCAGCAATCGTGGGGTTCGACCTCACCCAGAGACAGGTGCGTTGGTTTCCGGGGAGCTGTTTTTT
TRBV5-1	TRBJ1-6	TRBD1	.	CASSFRPTGDDSPLHF	TGCGCCAGCAGCTTCCGACCGACAGGGGACGATTCACCCCTCCACTTT
TRBV7-9	TRBJ2-5	.	.	CASSLGWPAGPQETQYF	TGTGCCAGCAGCTTAGGATGGCCAGCAGGCCCCCAAGAGACCCAGTACTTC
TRBV3-1/TRBV3-2	TRBJ2-3	.	.	CASSPGVDSLRDTQYF	TGTGCCAGCAGCCCAGGGGTTGACAGCTTAAGGGATACGCAGTATTTT
TRBV28	TRBJ1-1	.	few	CASSLAGNPEAFF	TGTGCCAGCAGTTTAGCAGGGAACCCTGAAGCTTTCTTT
TRBV27	TRBJ2-3	TRBD2	.	CASSSILGLAGATDTQYF	TGTGCCAGCAGTTCTATACTTGGACTAGCGGGAGCCACAGATACGCAGTATTTT
TRBV19	TRBJ1-1	TRBD1	.	CASSMRDRVNTEAFF	TGTGCCAGTAGTATGAGAGACAGGGTAAACACTGAAGCTTTCTTT
TRBV18	TRBJ2-5	.	.	CASSPGLQGETQYF	TGTGCCAGCTCGCCGGGTCTGCAGGGTGAGACCCAGTACTTC
TRBV20-1	TRBJ2-1	TRBD1	.	CSASDRGSNNEQFF	TGCAGTGCTAGTGACAGGGGGTCGAACAATGAGCAGTTCTTC
TRBV19	TRBJ2-5	TRBD1	.	CASSRDREETQYF	TGTGCCAGTAGTCGGGACAGAGAAGAGACCCAGTACTTC
TRBV2	TRBJ1-4	TRBD1	.	CASPLDRGNEKLFF	TGTGCCAGCCCCTTGGACAGGGGGAATGAAAAACTGTTTTTT
TRBV6-2/TRBV6-3	TRBJ1-2	.	.	CASSPPPARSYGYTF	TGTGCCAGCAGTCCCCCCCCGGCACGGAGCTATGGCTACACCTTC
TRBV2	TRBJ2-3	.	.	CASTWTGRGSDTQYF	TGTGCCAGCACCTGGACAGGGAGGGGCTCAGATACGCAGTATTTT
TRBV6-5	TRBJ1-1	.	.	CASSSKRNTEAFF	TGTGCCAGCAGTAGCAAGAGGAACACTGAAGCTTTCTTT
TRBV11-2	TRBJ2-4	.	once	CASGGTEKNIQYF	TGTGCCAGTGGCGGGACAGAGAAAAACATTCAGTACTTC
TRBV4-1	TRBJ1-2	TRBD1	.	CASSQDTGQGARGYTF	TGCGCCAGCAGCCAAGATACGGGACAGGGGGCGCGGGGCTACACCTTC
TRBV14	TRBJ1-2	TRBD1	.	CASSWDSQGNYGYTF	TGTGCCAGCAGCTGGGACAGCCAGGGGAACTATGGCTACACCTTC
TRBV18	TRBJ1-2	.	.	CASSPPTVNGFYTF	TGTGCCAGCTCACCACCCACAGTCAATGGGTTCTACACCTTC
TRBV6-2/TRBV6-3	TRBJ1-5	TRBD1	.	CASSYFIKQGESNQPQHF	TGTGCCAGCAGTTACTTCATTAAACAGGGGGAGAGCAATCAGCCCCAGCATTTT
TRBV9	TRBJ2-5	TRBD2	once	CASSPSGRDGETQYF	TGTGCCAGCAGCCCTAGCGGGAGGGATGGGGAGACCCAGTACTTC
TRBV12-3/TRBV12-4	TRBJ2-1	TRBD1	.	CASSRDRDDEQFF	TGTGCCAGCAGCCGGGACAGGGACGATGAGCAGTTCTTC
TRBV6-5	TRBJ1-3	.	.	CASRTGGTGNTIYF	TGTGCCAGCAGGACCGGGGGGACTGGAAACACCATATATTTT
TRBV7-2	TRBJ2-1	.	.	CASSPGGSQGLYNEQFF	TGTGCCAGCAGCCCCGGGGGGTCCCAGGGGTTGTACAATGAGCAGTTCTTC
TRBV11-2	TRBJ2-5	TRBD2	.	CASSFGLAGGETQYF	TGTGCCAGCAGCTTTGGACTAGCGGGAGGAGAGACCCAGTACTTC
TRBV19	TRBJ2-5	.	.	CASSAGRGETQYF	TGTGCCAGTTCTGCAGGGCGGGGAGAGACCCAGTACTTC
TRBV5-1	TRBJ1-1	.	few	CASSSGQTGTEAFF	TGCGCCAGCAGCTCCGGACAGACCGGGACTGAAGCTTTCTTT
TRBV7-6	TRBJ2-7	TRBD2	.	CASSFRASGRDEQYF	TGTGCCAGCAGCTTCCGGGCTAGCGGGAGAGACGAGCAGTACTTC
TRBV5-6	TRBJ2-5	.	.	CASSTPTSGETQYF	TGTGCCAGCAGCACCCCTACCTCCGGGGAGACCCAGTACTTC
TRBV2	TRBJ2-1	.	.	CASSPDIYNEQFF	TGTGCCAGCAGTCCCGACATCTACAATGAGCAGTTCTTC
TRBV3-1/TRBV3-2	TRBJ1-2	TRBD1	.	CASSQSFLLPGQTQANYGYTF	TGTGCCAGCAGCCAATCTTTCCTCCTACCGGGACAGACTCAAGCTAACTATGGCTACACCTTC
TRBV19	TRBJ1-1	.	.	CASSTGLQNTEAFF	TGTGCCAGTAGTACGGGACTTCAGAACACTGAAGCTTTCTTT
TRBV6-6	TRBJ2-3	TRBD2	.	CASSLEYGSSSGRATGTDTQYF	TGTGCCAGCAGTCTAGAGTACGGGTCGTCCAGCGGGAGGGCCACGGGCACAGATACGCAGTATTTT
TRBV5-1	TRBJ1-3	TRBD1	once	CASSPEVRTGSFGNTIYF	TGCGCCAGCAGCCCGGAGGTCCGGACAGGGTCCTTTGGAAACACCATATATTTT
TRBV9	TRBJ2-2	TRBD2	.	CASSASWGGTGELFF	TGTGCCAGCAGCGCCTCCTGGGGGGGAACCGGGGAGCTGTTTTTT
TRBV28	TRBJ1-2	TRBD1	.	CATDTHWTGWGYTF	TGTGCCACCGATACACATTGGACAGGGTGGGGCTACACCTTC
TRBV9	TRBJ2-1	.	.	CASSVRLNEQFF	TGTGCCAGCAGCGTACGTCTCAATGAGCAGTTCTTC
TRBV28	TRBJ2-7	.	.	CASRLGGTYYEQYF	TGTGCCAGCAGATTGGGCGGGACCTACTACGAGCAGTACTTC
TRBV4-2	TRBJ2-3	.	.	CASSQEAKQTDTQYF	TGTGCCAGCAGCCAAGAGGCCAAACAGACAGATACGCAGTATTTT
TRBV27	TRBJ2-7	TRBD2	.	CASRSGRSGHEQYF	TGTGCCAGCAGGAGCGGGAGATCTGGGCACGAGCAGTACTTC
TRBV27	TRBJ2-2	TRBD1	.	CASSVSRGPGELFF	TGTGCCAGCAGTGTCTCCAGGGGGCCCGGGGAGCTGTTTTTT
TRBV5-6	TRBJ1-2	.	.	CASSAPRRINYGYTF	TGTGCCAGCAGCGCTCCTCGCAGAATTAACTATGGCTACACCTTC
TRBV6-5	TRBJ2-1	TRBD2	.	CASTRSGTSWGEQFF	TGTGCCAGCACCCGATCCGGGACTAGCTGGGGTGAGCAGTTCTTC
TRBV9	TRBJ2-1	TRBD1	.	CASSVGQGSYNEQFF	TGTGCCAGCAGCGTAGGACAGGGATCCTACAATGAGCAGTTCTTC
TRBV11-3	TRBJ2-5	.	.	CASSPSGIQETQYF	TGTGCCAGCAGTCCCTCCGGGATTCAAGAGACCCAGTACTTC
TRBV18	TRBJ2-2	.	.	CASSPTGNTGELFF	TGTGCCAGCTCACCCACAGGGAACACCGGGGAGCTGTTTTTT
TRBV9	TRBJ2-3	.	.	CASSVGDREVPDTQYF	TGTGCCAGCAGCGTAGGCGACAGGGAGGTCCCAGATACGCAGTATTTT
TRBV7-3	TRBJ2-2	TRBD2	.	CASSLGLDTGELFF	TGTGCCAGCAGCCTGGGACTAGACACCGGGGAGCTGTTTTTT
TRBV9	TRBJ1-2	.	.	CASSAPQGHEDGYTF	TGTGCCAGCAGCGCCCCACAGGGTCACGAGGATGGCTACACCTTC
TRBV19	TRBJ1-5	.	.	CASSSEWANSNQPQHF	TGTGCCAGTAGTTCTGAGTGGGCTAATAGCAATCAGCCCCAGCATTTT
TRBV7-2	TRBJ2-2	TRBD2	.	CASSRLAGGGTGELFF	TGTGCCAGCAGCCGCCTAGCGGGAGGCGGGACCGGGGAGCTGTTTTTT
TRBV7-3	TRBJ2-2	.	.	CASSPRGPANTGELFF	TGTGCCAGCAGCCCCCGCGGGCCAGCGAACACCGGGGAGCTGTTTTTT